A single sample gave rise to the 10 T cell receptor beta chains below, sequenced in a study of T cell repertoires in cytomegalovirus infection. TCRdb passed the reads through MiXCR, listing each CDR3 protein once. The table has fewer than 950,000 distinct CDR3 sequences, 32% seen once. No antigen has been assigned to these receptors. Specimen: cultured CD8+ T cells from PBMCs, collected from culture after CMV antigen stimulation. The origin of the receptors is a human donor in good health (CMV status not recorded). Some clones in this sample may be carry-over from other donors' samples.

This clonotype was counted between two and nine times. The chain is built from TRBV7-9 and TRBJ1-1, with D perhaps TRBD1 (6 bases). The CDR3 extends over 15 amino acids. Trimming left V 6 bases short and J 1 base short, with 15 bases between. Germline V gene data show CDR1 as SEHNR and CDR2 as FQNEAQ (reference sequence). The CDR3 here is CASRLSGGANTEAFF. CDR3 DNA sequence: TGTGCCAGCAGGCTGAGTGGGGGGGCGAACACTGAAGCTTTCTTT.

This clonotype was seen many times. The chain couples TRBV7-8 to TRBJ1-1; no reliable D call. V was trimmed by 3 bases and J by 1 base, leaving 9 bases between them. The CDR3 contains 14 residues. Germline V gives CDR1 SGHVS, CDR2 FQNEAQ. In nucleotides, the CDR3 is TGTGCCAGCAGCTTTGGACGGGGGAACACTGAAGCTTTCTTT. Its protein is CASSFGRGNTEAFF.

CDR3 region: CASSAREERGGADTQYF. The DNA of the CDR3 is TGTGCCAGCAGCGCTCGAGAAGAGCGGGGGGGCGCAGATACGCAGTATTTT. V is TRBV9 and J is TRBJ2-3; 10 bases are shared with TRBD2. The CDR3 consists of 17 residues. CDR1 is SGDLS and CDR2 is YYNGEE in the germline V gene. The trim removed 3 bases at V and 4 bases at J, leaving 11 bases unmatched.

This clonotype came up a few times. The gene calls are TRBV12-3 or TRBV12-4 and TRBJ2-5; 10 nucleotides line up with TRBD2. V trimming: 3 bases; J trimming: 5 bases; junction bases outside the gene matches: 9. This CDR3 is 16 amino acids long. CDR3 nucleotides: TGTGCCAGCAGTTTCCGGCTAGCGGGGGCCGGGGAGACCCAGTACTTC. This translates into CASSFRLAGAGETQYF.

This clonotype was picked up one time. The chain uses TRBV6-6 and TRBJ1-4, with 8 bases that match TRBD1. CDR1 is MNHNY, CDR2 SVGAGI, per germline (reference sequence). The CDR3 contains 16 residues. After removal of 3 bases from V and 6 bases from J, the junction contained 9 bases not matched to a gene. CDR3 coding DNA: TGTGCCAGCAGTTATTGGACCGGGACAGGAGATGAAAAACTGTTTTTT. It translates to CASSYWTGTGDEKLFF.

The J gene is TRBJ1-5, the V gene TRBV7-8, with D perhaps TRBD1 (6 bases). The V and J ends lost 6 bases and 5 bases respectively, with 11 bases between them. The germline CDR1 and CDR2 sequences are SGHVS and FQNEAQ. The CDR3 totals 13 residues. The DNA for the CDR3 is TGTGCCAGCAGAGGACAGATGGATCAGCCCCAGCATTTT. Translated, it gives CASRGQMDQPQHF.

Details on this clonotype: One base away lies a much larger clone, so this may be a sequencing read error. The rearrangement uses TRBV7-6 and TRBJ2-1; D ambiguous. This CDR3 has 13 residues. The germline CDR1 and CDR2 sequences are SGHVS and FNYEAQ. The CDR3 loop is CASSVPANNEQFF. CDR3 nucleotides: TGTGCCAGCAGCGTGCCCGCCAACAATGAACAGTTCTTC.

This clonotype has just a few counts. The chain's CDR3 is CASSVDAGAVFF. DNA of the CDR3: TGTGCCAGCAGCGTAGATGCGGGGGCCGTGTTCTTC. V is TRBV9 and J is TRBJ2-1, with a possible D match to TRBD2 (7 bases). In germline, CDR1 is SGDLS, CDR2 YYNGEE. V lost 0 bases, J lost 15 bases, and 13 bases lay in between. This CDR3 contains 12 residues.

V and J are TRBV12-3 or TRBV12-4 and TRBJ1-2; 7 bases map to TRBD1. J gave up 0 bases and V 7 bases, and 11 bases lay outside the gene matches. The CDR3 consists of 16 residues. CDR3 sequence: CASNDRDPGTNYGYTF. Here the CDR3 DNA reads TGTGCCAGCAATGACAGGGACCCTGGGACTAACTATGGCTACACCTTC.

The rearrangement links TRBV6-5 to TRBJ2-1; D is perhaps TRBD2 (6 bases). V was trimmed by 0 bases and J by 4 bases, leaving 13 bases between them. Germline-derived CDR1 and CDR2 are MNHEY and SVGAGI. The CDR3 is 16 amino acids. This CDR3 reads CASSYSAGYAYNEQFF. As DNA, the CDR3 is TGTGCCAGCAGTTACTCTGCGGGGTATGCTTACAATGAGCAGTTCTTC.